This T cell receptor (beta chain) was found in a study of T cell repertoires in cytomegalovirus infection. Looking at the study overall: CMV epitopes, recently identified HLA-C-restricted and well-studied HLA-B-restricted, were used. Matching HLA type, along with CMV infection, was indicated by public TCR beta signatures.

General study findings and limits: Clonotype analysis showed dominance of the ex vivo response by HLA-C-restricted CMV-specific TCR beta clonotypes. CMV carriers with the relevant HLA were identified by cumulative public TCR beta family frequency.

With regard to this clonotype: Its antigen is undetermined.

Trimming left V 2 bases short and J 6 bases short, with 11 bases between. The length of the CDR3 is 14 residues. Germline V lookup: CDR1 MNHEY, CDR2 SVGEGT. TCRdb reprocessed the reads via MiXCR and lists one record per CDR3 protein. The sample yields roughly 570,000 distinct CDR3 sequences, 40% seen once. The rearrangement links TRBV6-2 or TRBV6-3 to TRBJ1-5, with D maybe TRBD1 (5 bases). The input for sequencing was cultured PBMCs, taken from culture after CMV antigen stimulation. The receptor was isolated from a human donor in good health (CMV status not recorded). Some clones in this sample may be carry-over from other donors' samples. Written as DNA, the CDR3 is TGTGCCAGCAGTTACGGCCAGGGTCGTCAGCCCCAGCATTTT. Its protein product is CASSYGQGRQPQHF.